This is a list of T cell receptor beta chains from one sample in a study of a mutant IDH1 vaccine in newly diagnosed glioma. Generated by immunoSEQ multiplex PCR, the TCRdb table keeps only in-frame clones and is missing some. The table has roughly 28,000 clones, more than 65% seen once; the top ten hold about 7.2%. No cognate antigen is known for these TCRs. The input for sequencing was PBMCs, taken from a glioma patient whose treatment included an IDH1 peptide vaccine. These receptors originate from a man in his forties with glioma. Some clones in this sample may be carry-over from other donors' samples. CDR3s include the opening cysteine and the closing phenylalanine or tryptophan. Fields, in order: J gene, D gene, V gene, clone size, CDR3 length, CDR3 protein, CDR3 DNA. A D gene is named only where the DNA matches it firmly. Clone size, where shown, is once, few, many, or a class for clones that have expanded.

TRBJ2-7,-,TRBV5-4,-,14,CASSSSPSSYEQYF,TGTGCCAGCAGCTCCTCCCCGAGCTCCTACGAGCAGTACTTC
TRBJ2-7,-,TRBV5-1,-,13,CASSLESGHEQYF,TGCGCCAGCAGCTTGGAATCGGGCCACGAGCAGTACTTC
TRBJ1-6,-,TRBV5-1,-,13,CASSQAGGSPLHF,TGCGCCAGCAGCCAGGCCGGGGGTTCACCCCTCCACTTT
TRBJ1-6,-,TRBV6-1,-,13,CASSTGDNSPLHF,TGTGCCAGCAGTACAGGTGATAATTCACCCCTCCACTTT
TRBJ1-2,-,TRBV5-4,-,16,CASSLGRGQRAYGYTF,TGTGCCAGCAGCTTGGGCAGGGGACAACGGGCCTATGGCTACACCTTC
TRBJ2-7,TRBD1,TRBV7-6,-,14,CASSRDRVLYEQYF,TGTGCCAGCAGCCGGGACAGGGTGCTTTACGAGCAGTACTTC
TRBJ2-2,-,TRBV9,-,12,CASSVNTGELFF,TGTGCCAGCAGCGTAAACACCGGGGAGCTGTTTTTT
TRBJ1-1,TRBD1,TRBV7-6,-,19,CASSYTTTGGLLGGTEAFF,TGTGCCAGCAGCTACACGACGACAGGGGGCCTGTTGGGAGGGACTGAAGCTTTCTTT
TRBJ2-1,TRBD2,TRBV2,-,16,CASSESTSGSNNEQFF,TGTGCCAGCAGTGAATCGACTAGCGGGAGTAACAATGAGCAGTTCTTC
TRBJ2-7,-,TRBV7-2,-,14,CASSFGSQLYEQYF,TGTGCCAGCAGCTTTGGGTCACAGCTATACGAGCAGTACTTC
TRBJ1-3,-,TRBV6-5,once,12,CASSFDGNTIYF,TGTGCCAGCAGTTTTGATGGAAACACCATATATTTT
TRBJ1-2,-,TRBV29-1,-,14,CSVDREGEHYGYTF,TGCAGCGTTGACCGCGAGGGGGAGCACTATGGCTACACCTTC
TRBJ2-5,TRBD2,TRBV7-9,once,19,CASSLARYERGGHRETQYF,TGTGCCAGCAGCTTAGCGCGGTACGAGCGGGGGGGCCATCGGGAGACCCAGTACTTC
TRBJ2-3,-,TRBV6-4,few,15,CASSDSIGAPDTQYF,TGTGCCAGCAGTGACTCGATCGGGGCGCCAGATACGCAGTATTTT
TRBJ1-1,TRBD1,TRBV5-1,-,14,CASSLNRGHTEAFF,TGCGCCAGCAGCTTGAACAGGGGGCATACTGAAGCTTTCTTT
TRBJ1-2,TRBD1,TRBV9,-,23,CASSVRSQTDSGIRQGANYGYTF,TGTGCCAGCAGCGTACGCTCTCAGACCGACTCCGGAATAAGACAGGGGGCAAACTATGGCTACACCTTC
TRBJ1-2,TRBD1,TRBV6-5,-,15,CASSPRDRFNYGYTF,TGTGCCAGCAGTCCCCGGGACAGGTTTAACTATGGCTACACCTTC
TRBJ1-1,TRBD1,TRBV4-1,-,19,CASSQTWAKKGQGNTEAFF,TGCGCCAGCAGCCAGACGTGGGCTAAGAAGGGACAGGGAAACACTGAAGCTTTCTTT
TRBJ1-2,-,TRBV5-1,-,20,CASRGDRLTDSFRANYGYTF,TGCGCCAGCAGGGGCGACAGGCTCACAGATTCCTTTAGAGCTAACTATGGCTACACCTTC
TRBJ1-2,-,TRBV2,-,13,CASSPGRGSGYTF,TGTGCCAGCAGTCCGGGCCGAGGGTCTGGCTACACCTTC
TRBJ1-5,-,TRBV7-8,-,14,CASSSQGGNQPQHF,TGTGCCAGCAGCTCTCAGGGTGGCAATCAGCCCCAGCATTTT
TRBJ2-3,-,TRBV7-2,-,14,CASSLDQGTDTQYF,TGTGCCAGCAGCTTAGATCAGGGCACAGATACGCAGTATTTT
TRBJ1-1,-,TRBV18,few,13,CATVGTFNTEAFF,TGTGCCACTGTTGGTACTTTCAACACTGAAGCTTTCTTT
TRBJ1-2,-,TRBV29-1,-,14,CSVEDRGGVYGYTF,TGCAGCGTTGAAGATCGGGGGGGGGTCTACGGCTACACCTTC
TRBJ2-5,TRBD1,TRBV2,-,13,CASGGQGGRTQYF,TGTGCCAGCGGCGGACAGGGCGGCCGGACCCAGTACTTC
TRBJ1-1,-,TRBV5-4,-,15,CASSLGRHQNTEAFF,TGTGCCAGCAGCTTGGGCCGACACCAGAACACTGAAGCTTTCTTT
TRBJ1-1,-,TRBV6-1,-,15,CASSEQVSGNTEAFF,TGTGCCAGCAGTGAACAGGTTTCAGGGAACACTGAAGCTTTCTTT
TRBJ1-2,-,TRBV6-6,few,13,CASSYVGNYGYTF,TGTGCCAGCAGTTACGTTGGCAACTATGGCTACACCTTC
TRBJ1-2,-,TRBV7-2,-,13,CASSRDGGYGYTF,TGTGCCAGCAGCCGGGACGGAGGCTATGGCTACACCTTC
TRBJ1-2,TRBD1,TRBV29-1,few,12,CSTQDRVYGYTF,TGCAGCACCCAGGACAGGGTCTATGGCTACACCTTC